One sample yielded the 6 T cell receptor beta chains listed below, sequenced in a study of shared clonotypes between healthy human individuals. TCRdb's copy holds only in-frame clones and misses some; the assay was immunoSEQ multiplex PCR. The sample carries hundreds of thousands of clones, 95% to 98% recorded once. Cells designated naive CD8 were CD45RO-negative and were positively selected for CCR7, with terminally differentiated effector memory CD45RA+ cells excluded. Sample: naive CD8+ T cells sorted from blood. These receptors were obtained from a man younger than 40 in good health.

The chain uses TRBV27 and TRBJ2-7; 10 nucleotides align to TRBD2. The V gene end was trimmed by 2 bases and the J gene end by 5 bases; junction bases not matched to a gene: 6. This CDR3 is built from 15 residues. Germline loops: CDR1 MNHEY, CDR2 SMNVEV (reference sequence). The CDR3: CASSLRLAGVHEQYF. CDR3 nucleotides: TGTGCCAGCAGTTTACGGCTAGCGGGAGTACACGAGCAGTACTTC.

The chain carries TRBV29-1 and TRBJ2-5; D may match TRBD1 or TRBD2 (6 bases each). The CDR3 is 17 amino acids. V was shortened by 6 bases and J by 0 bases, with 23 bases between the two germline ends. In germline, CDR1 is SQVTM, CDR2 ANQGSEA. CDR3 loop: CSVPYRGEATYQETQYF. In DNA form, the CDR3 reads TGCAGCGTCCCCTATAGGGGGGAGGCCACATACCAAGAGACCCAGTACTTC. The variable domain in full, completed from reference TRBV29-1 and TRBJ2-5, reads SAVISQKPSRDICQRGTSLTIQCQVDSQVTMMFWYRQQPGQSLTLIATANQGSEATYESGFVIDKFPISRPNLTFSTLTVSNMSPEDSSIYLCSVPYRGEATYQETQYFGPGTRLLVL.

The rearrangement joins TRBV11-2 to TRBJ1-1; a weak D match, TRBD1 (6 bases). Trimming took off 2 bases at V and 2 bases at J, with 21 bases between the two ends. This CDR3 is 18 amino acids long. Looked up from germline, CDR1 is SGHAT and CDR2 is FQNNGV. The CDR3 is CASSLRGGVREINTEAFF. The DNA of the CDR3 is TGTGCCAGCAGCTTAAGGGGGGGTGTCAGGGAGATAAACACTGAAGCTTTCTTT. The full variable domain, with the rest looked up from reference TRBV11-2 and TRBJ1-1, is EAGVAQSPRYKIIEKRQSVAFWCNPISGHATLYWYQQILGQGPKLLIQFQNNGVVDDSQLPKDRFSAERLKGVDSTLKIQPAKLEDSAVYLCASSLRGGVREINTEAFFGQGTRLTVV.

The chain couples TRBV5-1 to TRBJ2-4, with D possibly TRBD1 on 6 matching bases. The germline V and J ends were trimmed by 5 bases and 10 bases, with 19 bases remaining between them. CDR3 size: 14 residues. CDR1 is SGHRS and CDR2 is YFSETQ in the germline V gene. The CDR3 is CASRLGLLQGIQYF. As DNA, the CDR3 is TGCGCCAGCAGACTAGGCCTCCTGCAGGGGATTCAGTACTTC.

The chain is built from TRBV29-1 and TRBJ1-1, with D maybe TRBD1 (5 bases). The CDR3 spans 16 residues. Germline CDR1 and CDR2: SQVTM and ANQGSEA. V shed 5 bases and J shed 3 bases, with 22 bases lying between them. CDR3 in DNA: TGCAGCGTTCTCGGAGCTAGAGGCGGGGGGGACACTGAAGCTTTCTTT. Amino acid sequence: CSVLGARGGGDTEAFF.

About this clone: The same CDR3 also results from other DNA sequences found in this sample. The chain is built from TRBV4-1 and TRBJ2-7; possible D gene TRBD1, 6 bases. The CDR3 covers 14 residues. Germline V lookup: CDR1 MGHRA, CDR2 YSYEKL. The germline V and J ends were trimmed by 4 bases and 2 bases, with 12 bases remaining between them. The CDR3 nucleotides read TGCGCCAGCAGCCTGAGAACAGGGACCTACGAGCAGTACTTC. Translated, it gives CASSLRTGTYEQYF.